The entry that follows covers one TCR beta chain sequence. The antigen is unknown. The record originates from a study of lymphopenia after photon versus proton radiotherapy. Study-level results: Larger post-nadir TCR diversity loss correlated inversely with survival in deceased patients. Photon-treated patients lost naive T cells and TCR diversity; proton-treated stayed stable. Survival link was tested only in deceased patients; proton benefit remains a possibility. Post-nadir diversity loss with photons came from oligoclonal expansion, particularly CD8+ Temra cells.

Method: immunoSEQ multiplex PCR; TCRdb's copy keeps in-frame clones and lacks some. The sample shows around 23,000 clones, roughly 89% of them seen only once. The V gene's germline CDR1 is SGHVS and CDR2 FQNEAQ. The length of the CDR3 is 13 residues. Trimming took 5 bases from V and 3 from J, leaving 10 bases between them. The specimen comprised peripheral blood, sampled from a patient treated with photon-based radiotherapy. The clonotype originates from a man aged 50 to 60 with gastric cancer. The V gene is TRBV7-8, the J gene TRBJ1-2, with D perhaps matching TRBD1 (6 bases). This CDR3 reads CASSPQGYYGYTF. As DNA, the CDR3 is TGTGCCAGCAGCCCACAGGGTTACTATGGCTACACCTTC.